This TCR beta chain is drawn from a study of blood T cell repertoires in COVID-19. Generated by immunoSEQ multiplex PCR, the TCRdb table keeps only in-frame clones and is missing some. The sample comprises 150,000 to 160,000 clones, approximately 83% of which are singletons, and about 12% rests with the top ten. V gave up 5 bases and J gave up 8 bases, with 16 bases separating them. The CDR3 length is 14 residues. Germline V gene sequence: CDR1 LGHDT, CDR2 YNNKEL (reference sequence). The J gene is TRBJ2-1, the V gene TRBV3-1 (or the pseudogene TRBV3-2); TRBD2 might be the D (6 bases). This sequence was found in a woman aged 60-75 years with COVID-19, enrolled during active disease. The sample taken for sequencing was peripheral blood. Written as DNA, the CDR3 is TGTGCCAGCAGCTACCCCCCCCCTAGCGATGAGCAGTTCTTC. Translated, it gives CASSYPPPSDEQFF.